This T cell receptor beta chain is drawn from a study of cytomegalovirus exposure and HLA in healthy donors. This CDR3 contains 15 residues. Germline V CDR1 and CDR2: MDHEN, SYDVKM. Trimming shortened V by 3 bases and J by 2 bases, and 13 bases separated the two germline ends. This clone appeared a few times. PCR employed 60 Vbeta and 13 Jbeta primers. Measured with immunoSEQ multiplex PCR; TCRdb has only the in-frame clones, and not every one. The sample comprises approximately 150,000 clones, roughly four fifths of which are singletons, and 4.1% rests with the top ten. The sequencing sample was made of PBMCs. This chain uses TRBV28 with TRBJ2-5; D uncertain. This TCR was recovered from a middle-aged man in good health and CMV-seropositive. The CDR3 bases are TGTGCCAGCAGTTTGGCTGGTCTACAGCAAGAGACCCAGTACTTC. This gives the protein CASSLAGLQQETQYF.